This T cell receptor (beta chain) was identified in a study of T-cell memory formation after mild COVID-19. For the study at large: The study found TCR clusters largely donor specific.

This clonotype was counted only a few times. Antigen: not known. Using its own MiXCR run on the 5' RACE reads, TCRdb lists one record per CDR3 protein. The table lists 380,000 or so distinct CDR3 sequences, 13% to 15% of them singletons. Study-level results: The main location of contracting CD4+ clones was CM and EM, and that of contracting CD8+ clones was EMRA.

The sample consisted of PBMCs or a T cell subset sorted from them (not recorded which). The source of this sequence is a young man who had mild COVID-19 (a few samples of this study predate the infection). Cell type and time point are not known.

Here the CDR3 reads CAISDVLDSSGGYTF. DNA for the CDR3: TGTGCCATCAGTGACGTCTTGGACAGTTCTGGGGGCTACACCTTC. The chain has TRBV10-3 and TRBJ1-2; weak D call: TRBD1 (6 bases). CDR3 size: 15 residues. Germline CDR1 reads ENHRY; CDR2 reads SYGVKD. The germline V and J ends were trimmed by 3 bases and 8 bases, with 19 bases remaining between them.